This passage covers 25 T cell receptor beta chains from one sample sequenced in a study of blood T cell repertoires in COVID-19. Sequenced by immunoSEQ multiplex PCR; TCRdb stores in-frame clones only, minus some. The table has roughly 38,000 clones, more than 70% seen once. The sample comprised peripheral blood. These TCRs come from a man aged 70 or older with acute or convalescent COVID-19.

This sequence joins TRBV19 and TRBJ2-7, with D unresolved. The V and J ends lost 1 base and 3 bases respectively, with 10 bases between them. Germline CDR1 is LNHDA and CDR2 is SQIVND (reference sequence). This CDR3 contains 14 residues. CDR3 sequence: CASSIADTDYEQYF. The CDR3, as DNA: TGTGCCAGTAGTATAGCAGACACCGACTACGAGCAGTACTTC.

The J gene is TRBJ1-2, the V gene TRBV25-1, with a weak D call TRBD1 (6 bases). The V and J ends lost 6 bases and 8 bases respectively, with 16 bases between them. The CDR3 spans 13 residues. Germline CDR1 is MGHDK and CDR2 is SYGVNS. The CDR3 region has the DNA TGTGCCAGCAGCCGTTCAGGGGAACGGGGCTACACCTTC. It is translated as CASSRSGERGYTF.

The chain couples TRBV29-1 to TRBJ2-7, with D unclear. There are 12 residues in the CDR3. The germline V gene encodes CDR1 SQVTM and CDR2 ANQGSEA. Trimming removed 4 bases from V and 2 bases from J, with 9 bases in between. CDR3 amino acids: CSVVVGAYEQYF. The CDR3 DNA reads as TGCAGCGTTGTGGTCGGAGCCTACGAGCAGTACTTC.

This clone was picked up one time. The CDR3 region has the DNA TGTGCCAGTAAGTCCCCCGGAGGAAACTATGGCTACACCTTC. Translating gives CASKSPGGNYGYTF. V usage is TRBV19 and J usage is TRBJ1-2; D uncertain. This CDR3 is 14 amino acids long. The germline V gene has CDR1 LNHDA and CDR2 SQIVND (reference sequence). Trimming shortened V by 7 bases and J by 2 bases, and 14 bases separated the two germline ends.

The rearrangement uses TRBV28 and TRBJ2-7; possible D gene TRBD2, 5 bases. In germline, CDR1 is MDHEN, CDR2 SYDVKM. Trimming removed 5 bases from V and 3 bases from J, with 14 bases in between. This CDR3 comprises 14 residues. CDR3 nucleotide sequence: TGTGCCAGCAGTCAATCGGGAAACCTCTACGAGCAGTACTTC. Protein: CASSQSGNLYEQYF.

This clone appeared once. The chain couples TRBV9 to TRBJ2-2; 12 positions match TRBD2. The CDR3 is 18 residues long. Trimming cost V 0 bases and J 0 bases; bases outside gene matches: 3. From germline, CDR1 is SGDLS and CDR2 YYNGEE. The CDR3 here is CASSVAPSGGANTGELFF. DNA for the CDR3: TGTGCCAGCAGCGTAGCTCCTAGCGGGGGGGCGAACACCGGGGAGCTGTTTTTT.

The DNA for the CDR3 is TGTGCCAGCAGTGACGGGGGGCTCGGGGTCTATGGCTACACCTTC. Translating gives CASSDGGLGVYGYTF. J is TRBJ1-2 and V is TRBV2, with a possible D match to TRBD1 (6 bases). The V gene's germline CDR1 is SNHLY and CDR2 FYNNEI. The V gene lost 3 bases and the J gene lost 4 bases, with 15 bases spanning the gap. The CDR3 contains 15 residues.

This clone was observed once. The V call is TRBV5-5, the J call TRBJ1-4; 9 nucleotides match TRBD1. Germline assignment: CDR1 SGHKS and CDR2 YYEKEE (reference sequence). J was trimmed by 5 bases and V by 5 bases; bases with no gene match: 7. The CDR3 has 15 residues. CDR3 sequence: CASSFPGTGNEKLFF. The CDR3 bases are TGTGCCAGCAGTTTTCCCGGGACAGGGAATGAAAAACTGTTTTTT.

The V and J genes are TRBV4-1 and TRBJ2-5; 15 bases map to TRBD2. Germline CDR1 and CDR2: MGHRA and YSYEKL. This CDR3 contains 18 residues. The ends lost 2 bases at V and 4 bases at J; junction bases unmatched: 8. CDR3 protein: CASSQPGLAGGPSETQYF. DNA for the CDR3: TGCGCCAGCAGCCAACCCGGACTAGCGGGAGGGCCATCAGAGACCCAGTACTTC.

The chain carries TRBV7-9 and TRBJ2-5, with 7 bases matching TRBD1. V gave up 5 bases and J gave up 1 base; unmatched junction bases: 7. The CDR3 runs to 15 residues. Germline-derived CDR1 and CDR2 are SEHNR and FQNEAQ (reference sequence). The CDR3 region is CASSPGQTPQETQYF. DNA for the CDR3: TGTGCCAGCAGCCCGGGACAGACGCCCCAAGAGACCCAGTACTTC.

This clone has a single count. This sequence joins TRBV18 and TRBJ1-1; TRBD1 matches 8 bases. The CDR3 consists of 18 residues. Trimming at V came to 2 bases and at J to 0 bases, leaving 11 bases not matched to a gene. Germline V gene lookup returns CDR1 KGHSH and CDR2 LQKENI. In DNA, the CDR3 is TGTGCCAGCTCACCAAGGGGACAGGCCTACACCATGAACACTGAAGCTTTCTTT. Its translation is CASSPRGQAYTMNTEAFF.

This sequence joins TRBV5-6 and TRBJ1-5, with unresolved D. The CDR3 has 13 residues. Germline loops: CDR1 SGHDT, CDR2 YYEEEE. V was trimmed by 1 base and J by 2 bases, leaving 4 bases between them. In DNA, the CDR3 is TGTGCCAGCAGCTTGCCAGGCAATCAGCCCCAGCATTTT. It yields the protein CASSLPGNQPQHF.

CDR3: CASSGRPYNEQFF. The CDR3, as DNA: TGTGCCAGCAGCGGCAGGCCTTACAATGAGCAGTTCTTC. V gene TRBV9 combines with J gene TRBJ2-1; no definite D call. V was trimmed by 3 bases and J by 4 bases, leaving 8 bases between them. Germline V gene data show CDR1 as SGDLS and CDR2 as YYNGEE. This CDR3 region has 13 residues.

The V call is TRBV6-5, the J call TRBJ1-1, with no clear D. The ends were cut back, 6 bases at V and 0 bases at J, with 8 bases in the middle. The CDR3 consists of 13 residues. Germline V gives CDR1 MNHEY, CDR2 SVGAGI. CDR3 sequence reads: CASRAAMNTEAFF. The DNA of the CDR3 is TGTGCCAGCAGAGCGGCAATGAACACTGAAGCTTTCTTT.

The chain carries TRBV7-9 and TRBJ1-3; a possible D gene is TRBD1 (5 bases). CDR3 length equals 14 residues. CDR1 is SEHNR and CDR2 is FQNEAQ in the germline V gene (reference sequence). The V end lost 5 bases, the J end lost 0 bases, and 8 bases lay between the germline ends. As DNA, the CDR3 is TGTGCCAGCAGCCCCGACAGCTCTGGAAACACCATATATTTT. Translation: CASSPDSSGNTIYF.

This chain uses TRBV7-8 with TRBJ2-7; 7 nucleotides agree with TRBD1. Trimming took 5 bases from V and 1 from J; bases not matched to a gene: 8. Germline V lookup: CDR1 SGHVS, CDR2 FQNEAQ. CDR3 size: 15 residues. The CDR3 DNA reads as TGTGCCAGCAGCGCCGGGACAGAAAAGTCCTACGAGCAGTACTTC. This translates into CASSAGTEKSYEQYF.

The CDR3 protein is CASSSYATNEKLFF. In DNA form, the CDR3 reads TGTGCCAGCAGCTCCTATGCCACTAATGAAAAACTGTTTTTT. The chain employs TRBV5-6 and TRBJ1-4; D gene uncertain. V lost 3 bases, J lost 2 bases, and 8 bases lay in between. Germline CDR1 reads SGHDT; CDR2 reads YYEEEE. The CDR3 consists of 14 residues.

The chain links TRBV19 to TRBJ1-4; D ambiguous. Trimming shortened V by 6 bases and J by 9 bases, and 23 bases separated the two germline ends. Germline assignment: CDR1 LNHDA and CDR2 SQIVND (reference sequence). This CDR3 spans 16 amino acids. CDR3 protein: CASSRRVGSSDQKLFF. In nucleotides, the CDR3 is TGTGCCAGTAGCCGCCGAGTTGGGTCGAGCGATCAAAAACTGTTTTTT.

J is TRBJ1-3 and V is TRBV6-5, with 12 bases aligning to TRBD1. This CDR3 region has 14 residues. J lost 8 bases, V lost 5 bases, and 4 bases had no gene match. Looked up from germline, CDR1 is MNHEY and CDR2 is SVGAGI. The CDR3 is CASSPGQGADTIYF. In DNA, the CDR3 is TGTGCCAGCAGTCCGGGACAGGGGGCAGACACCATATATTTT.

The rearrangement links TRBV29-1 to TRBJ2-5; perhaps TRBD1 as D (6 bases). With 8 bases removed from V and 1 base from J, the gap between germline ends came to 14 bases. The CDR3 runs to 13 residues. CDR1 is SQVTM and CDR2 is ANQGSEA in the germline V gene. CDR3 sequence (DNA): TGCAGCACCCCTGGCAGGGGCCAAGAGACCCAGTACTTC. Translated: CSTPGRGQETQYF.

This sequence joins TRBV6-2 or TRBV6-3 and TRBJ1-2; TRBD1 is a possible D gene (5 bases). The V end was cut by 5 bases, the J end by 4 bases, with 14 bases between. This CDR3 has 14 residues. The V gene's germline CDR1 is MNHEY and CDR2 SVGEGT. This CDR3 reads CASSDPGPSYGYTF. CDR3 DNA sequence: TGTGCCAGCAGTGACCCAGGGCCCTCCTATGGCTACACCTTC.

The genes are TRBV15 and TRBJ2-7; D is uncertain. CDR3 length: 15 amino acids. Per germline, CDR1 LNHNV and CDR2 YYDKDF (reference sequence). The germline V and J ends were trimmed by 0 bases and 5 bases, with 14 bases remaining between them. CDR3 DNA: TGTGCCACCAGCAGAGAGGCCCGAGGCTTCGACGAGCAGTACTTC. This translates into CATSREARGFDEQYF.

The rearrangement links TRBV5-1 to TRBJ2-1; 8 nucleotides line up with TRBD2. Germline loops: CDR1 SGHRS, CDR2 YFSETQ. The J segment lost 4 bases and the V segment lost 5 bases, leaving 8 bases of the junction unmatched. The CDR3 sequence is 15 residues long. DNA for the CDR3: TGCGCCAGCAGGGTGAGAGCGGGAGAGTACAATGAGCAGTTCTTC. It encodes CASRVRAGEYNEQFF.

CDR3 region: CASSASYRDSRQTQHF. The CDR3 nucleotides read TGTGCCAGTAGTGCAAGCTACCGGGACAGTAGACAAACCCAGCATTTT. The chain employs TRBV19 and TRBJ1-5, with 7 bases fitting TRBD1. This CDR3 region has 16 residues. Germline V lookup: CDR1 LNHDA, CDR2 SQIVND (reference sequence). The V and J ends lost 5 bases and 11 bases, in that order; junction bases with no gene match: 18.

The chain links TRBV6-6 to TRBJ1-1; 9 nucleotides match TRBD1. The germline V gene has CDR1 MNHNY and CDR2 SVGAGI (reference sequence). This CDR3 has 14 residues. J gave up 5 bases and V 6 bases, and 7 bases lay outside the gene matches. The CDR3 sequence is CASSPGQGRTEAFF. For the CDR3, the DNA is TGTGCCAGCAGCCCGGGACAGGGTAGGACTGAAGCTTTCTTT.